This section outlines one TCR beta chain sequence together with its context. The antigen remains undetermined. Germline assignment: CDR1 SNHLY and CDR2 FYNNEI. The V gene lost 6 bases and the J gene lost 7 bases, with 9 bases spanning the gap. This CDR3 contains 12 residues. These data originate in a study of cytomegalovirus exposure and HLA in healthy donors. Across the whole study: In an earlier analysis, around 120 million unique TCR beta sequences were found from about 190 million T cells. Whole-study findings and limits: Some 16,000 TCR beta sequences were associated with HLA alleles at 0.05 false discovery rate in a later analysis. The study reported that TCR beta sequences accurately predicted HLA-A and HLA-B alleles in most subjects.

Amplification used 60 Vbeta primers and 13 Jbeta primers. Clones were sequenced by immunoSEQ multiplex PCR, and TCRdb holds only the in-frame ones, with some missing. Of 150,000 to 180,000 clones in the sample, 70% to 80% were seen once. Material for sequencing was PBMCs. The chain uses TRBV2 and TRBJ1-4; D unclear. The receptor comes from a man aged 25 to 40 in good health and CMV-seropositive. CDR3 sequence (DNA): TGTGCCAGCAGCTATTCACCTGAAAAACTGTTTTTT. It translates to CASSYSPEKLFF.